The 22 T cell receptor beta chains below all came from one sample that was sequenced in a study of shared clonotypes between healthy human individuals. Assay: immunoSEQ multiplex PCR; the TCRdb copy retains only in-frame clones and omits some. The sample carries some 2.1 million clones, roughly 94% recorded once. Material: naive CD4+ T cells sorted from blood. Subset defined: CD45RA+ positively selected. These receptors all come from a man younger than 35 in good health.

The gene calls are TRBV10-3 and TRBJ1-3; D may be TRBD1 (5 bases). CDR3 length: 13 residues. V shed 10 bases and J shed 3 bases, with 13 bases lying between them. CDR1 ENHRY and CDR2 SYGVKD come from the germline V gene. CDR3 bases: TGTGCCACGACGCAGGGTATTGGAAACACCATATATTTT. This encodes CATTQGIGNTIYF.

This clone was seen many times. Additional DNA sequences in this sample encode the identical CDR3. CDR3 residues: CASSLEGRGNQPQHF. The CDR3 DNA sequence: TGTGCCAGCAGCTTAGAGGGTCGGGGCAATCAGCCCCAGCATTTT. The chain uses TRBV7-2 and TRBJ1-5, with unresolved D. Trimming took 1 base from V and 2 from J, leaving 9 bases between them. Per the germline V gene, CDR1 is SGHTA and CDR2 is FQGNSA. The CDR3 totals 15 residues.

This clone appeared a single time. The chain is built from TRBV19 and TRBJ2-1, with TRBD2 matching over 7 bases. V shed 11 bases, J shed 3 bases, and the junction held 13 bases outside the gene matches. The CDR3 sequence is 15 residues long. In germline, CDR1 is LNHDA, CDR2 SQIVND (reference sequence). CDR3 nucleotide sequence: TGTGCCCCGTTAGTACGTGGGGGGGTCTACAATGAGCAGTTCTTC. Translating it yields CAPLVRGGVYNEQFF. The full variable domain, with the rest looked up from reference TRBV19 and TRBJ2-1, is DGGITQSPKYLFRKEGQNVTLSCEQNLNHDAMYWYRQDPGQGLRLIYYSQIVNDFQKGDIAEGYSVSREKKESFPLTVTSAQKNPTAFYLCAPLVRGGVYNEQFFGPGTRLTVL.

V usage is TRBV25-1 and J usage is TRBJ2-2; 7 bases match TRBD1. CDR1 is MGHDK and CDR2 is SYGVNS in the germline V gene. Trimming removed 4 bases from V and 4 bases from J; junction bases left unmatched: 9. The CDR3 has 16 amino acids. Here the CDR3 DNA reads TGTGCCAGCAGTGCTCAGGGGGTCCTGGGCACCGGGGAGCTGTTTTTT. It codes for CASSAQGVLGTGELFF.

The gene calls are TRBV5-1 and TRBJ2-5; TRBD2 is a possible D gene (5 bases). Trimming took off 6 bases at V and 5 bases at J, with 11 bases between the two ends. The CDR3 contains 12 residues. The germline V gene has CDR1 SGHRS and CDR2 YFSETQ. As DNA, the CDR3 is TGCGCCAGCACTAAACCGGGGGAGACCCAGTACTTC. As protein: CASTKPGETQYF. The whole variable domain, remainder taken from reference TRBV5-1 and TRBJ2-5, is KAGVTQTPRYLIKTRGQQVTLSCSPISGHRSVSWYQQTPGQGLQFLFEYFSETQRNKGNFPGRFSGRQFSNSRSEMNVSTLELGDSALYLCASTKPGETQYFGPGTRLLVL.

The chain recombines TRBV30 with TRBJ2-5, with D perhaps TRBD1 (7 bases). The CDR3 consists of 14 residues. Trimming pared 0 bases from V and 5 bases from J, leaving 13 bases between. In germline, CDR1 is GTSNPN, CDR2 SVGIG (reference sequence). The CDR3 loop is CAWSVPQGRETQYF. The DNA for the CDR3 is TGTGCCTGGAGTGTACCACAGGGGAGGGAGACCCAGTACTTC.

The chain joins TRBV5-6 to TRBJ2-3; 7 bases fit TRBD1. CDR1 and CDR2 from the germline V gene are SGHDT and YYEEEE. The ends lost 4 bases at V and 2 bases at J; junction bases unmatched: 10. The CDR3 extends over 16 amino acids. CDR3 bases: TGTGCCAGCAGCAACCCCGGGACAGCCAACACAGATACGCAGTATTTT. It is translated as CASSNPGTANTDTQYF.

The genes are TRBV18 and TRBJ1-6, with no clear D. The CDR3 totals 13 residues. The V end was cut by 3 bases, the J end by 9 bases, with 9 bases between. Germline CDR1 reads KGHSH; CDR2 reads LQKENI. The CDR3: CASSPGFVSPLHF. CDR3 DNA: TGTGCCAGCTCACCCGGGTTCGTTTCACCCCTCCACTTT.

The V gene is TRBV28, the J gene TRBJ1-1; D perhaps matches TRBD1 (5 bases). V was cut by 6 bases and J by 5 bases, with 19 bases left in between. From germline, CDR1 is MDHEN and CDR2 SYDVKM. This CDR3 spans 15 amino acids. The CDR3: CASSAGRRAKTEAFF. The CDR3 region has the DNA TGTGCCAGCAGCGCCGGCCGCAGGGCCAAAACTGAAGCTTTCTTT.

The rearrangement joins TRBV6-6 to TRBJ2-5, with D maybe TRBD1 (5 bases). V was clipped by 7 bases and J by 3 bases, with 12 bases between them. The V gene's germline CDR1 is MNHNY and CDR2 SVGAGI (reference sequence). There are 13 residues in the CDR3. The CDR3 sequence is CASIDSLEETQYF. The CDR3 DNA is TGTGCCAGCATCGACAGTTTAGAAGAGACCCAGTACTTC.

The J gene is TRBJ2-5, the V gene TRBV11-2; 7 bases match TRBD1. Germline lookup yields CDR1 SGHAT and CDR2 FQNNGV. Trimming took 2 bases from V and 2 from J; bases not matched to a gene: 5. The CDR3 loop spans 15 amino acids. The CDR3 coding sequence is TGTGCCAGCAGCTTACTTACAGGGGTGCAAGAGACCCAGTACTTC. Protein: CASSLLTGVQETQYF. The variable domain in full, completed from reference TRBV11-2 and TRBJ2-5, reads EAGVAQSPRYKIIEKRQSVAFWCNPISGHATLYWYQQILGQGPKLLIQFQNNGVVDDSQLPKDRFSAERLKGVDSTLKIQPAKLEDSAVYLCASSLLTGVQETQYFGPGTRLLVL.

The chain links TRBV5-4 to TRBJ2-7, with TRBD1 as a possible D gene (6 bases). Germline CDR1 SGHNT, CDR2 YYREEE (reference sequence). Deletions cut 0 bases from V and 4 bases from J, with 11 bases between. The CDR3 runs 14 residues. CDR3 sequence reads: CASSLGGQNYEQYF. The CDR3 DNA reads as TGTGCCAGCAGCTTGGGTGGACAGAATTACGAGCAGTACTTC. Looking up the rest from reference TRBV5-4 and TRBJ2-7 gives the full variable domain: ETGVTQSPTHLIKTRGQQVTLRCSSQSGHNTVSWYQQALGQGPQFIFQYYREEENGRGNFPPRFSGLQFPNYSSELNVNALELDDSALYLCASSLGGQNYEQYFGPGTRLTVT.

The chain has TRBV18 and TRBJ2-7; 10 positions agree with TRBD2. Germline values: CDR1 KGHSH, CDR2 LQKENI. With V trimmed by 4 bases and J by 0 bases, 6 bases remained unmatched. The CDR3 is 16 residues long. Written as DNA, the CDR3 is TGTGCCAGCTCACGGGCTAGCGGGGGTACCTCCTACGAGCAGTACTTC. Its translation: CASSRASGGTSYEQYF.

This chain joins TRBV18 and TRBJ1-2; 12 nucleotides align to TRBD1. Germline-derived CDR1 and CDR2 are KGHSH and LQKENI. This CDR3 has 16 residues. J gave up 8 bases and V 3 bases, and 10 bases lay outside the gene matches. The CDR3 region has the DNA TGTGCCAGCTCACCGTCGGGACAGGGGGCGCGGGGCGGCTACACCTTC. It yields the protein CASSPSGQGARGGYTF. Full variable domain (outside the CDR3, taken from reference TRBV18 and TRBJ1-2): NAGVMQNPRHLVRRRGQEARLRCSPMKGHSHVYWYRQLPEEGLKFMVYLQKENIIDESGMPKERFSAEFPKEGPSILRIQQVVRGDSAAYFCASSPSGQGARGGYTFGSGTRLTVV.

The V call is TRBV11-2, the J call TRBJ1-4, with D possibly being TRBD1 (5 bases). V lost 6 bases and J lost 5, with 13 bases in between. CDR3 length: 14 residues. Germline CDR1 reads SGHAT; CDR2 reads FQNNGV. CDR3 coding DNA: TGTGCCAGCAGTCCCGACAGAAGAAATGAAAAACTGTTTTTT. This encodes CASSPDRRNEKLFF.

The V call is TRBV10-3, the J call TRBJ1-6, with D maybe TRBD1 (6 bases). This CDR3 has 14 residues. V gave up 5 bases and J gave up 8 bases, with 13 bases separating them. The germline V gene has CDR1 ENHRY and CDR2 SYGVKD. CDR3 coding DNA: TGTGCCATCAGTTTCGCAGGGGAGGATTCACCCCTCCACTTT. Its protein product is CAISFAGEDSPLHF.

This chain links TRBV27 with TRBJ2-1, with 10 positions matching TRBD2. The CDR3 extends over 13 amino acids. The germline CDR1 and CDR2 sequences are MNHEY and SMNVEV (reference sequence). Losses at the gene ends were 2 bases for V and 14 bases for J; bases not matched to a gene: 6. CDR3 sequence (DNA): TGTGCCAGCAGTTTAACTAGCGGGACGGCTAAGTTCTTC. It encodes CASSLTSGTAKFF.

The gene calls are TRBV25-1 and TRBJ1-5; D gene uncertain. Germline CDR1 reads MGHDK; CDR2 reads SYGVNS. Trimming cost V 2 bases and J 6 bases, with 8 bases left between them. The CDR3 runs 13 residues. CDR3 loop: CASSEAGFQPQHF. Here the CDR3 DNA reads TGTGCCAGCAGTGAAGCCGGGTTTCAGCCCCAGCATTTT.

This clone was detected only once. The chain is built from TRBV7-2 and TRBJ2-5, with D maybe TRBD2 (6 bases). CDR3 length: 15 amino acids. V lost 6 bases, J lost 2 bases, and 16 bases lay in between. Germline V CDR1 and CDR2: SGHTA, FQGNSA. As DNA, the CDR3 is TGTGCCAGCAGTACTTCCAGCGGGTTACAAGAGACCCAGTACTTC. Its protein is CASSTSSGLQETQYF.

About this clone itself: The sample contains more than one DNA sequence encoding this CDR3. This sequence joins TRBV11-2 and TRBJ2-5; perhaps D is TRBD1 or TRBD2 (5 bases each). CDR3 length: 13 residues. Trimming stripped 5 bases from V and 5 bases from J, with 12 bases between. Germline CDR1 reads SGHAT; CDR2 reads FQNNGV. CDR3 loop: CASSRGARETQYF. CDR3 nucleotide sequence: TGTGCCAGCAGCCGAGGGGCGCGCGAGACCCAGTACTTC.

The rearrangement links TRBV6-1 to TRBJ1-6; the D gene is possibly TRBD1 (6 bases). Looked up from germline, CDR1 is MNHNS and CDR2 is SASEGT. The CDR3 is 16 amino acids. V lost 4 bases and J lost 0, with 10 bases in between. CDR3 loop: CASSALDSSYNSPLHF. The DNA of the CDR3 is TGTGCCAGCAGTGCCTTGGACAGCTCCTATAATTCACCCCTCCACTTT.

This chain links TRBV10-3 with TRBJ1-6, with D perhaps matching TRBD1 (5 bases). In germline, CDR1 is ENHRY, CDR2 SYGVKD. The length of the CDR3 is 15 residues. V lost 2 bases and J 5 bases, leaving 10 bases between the germline ends. The CDR3 DNA sequence: TGTGCCATCAGTGAGAAGGGGACGGATAATTCACCCCTCCACTTT. Residues: CAISEKGTDNSPLHF.